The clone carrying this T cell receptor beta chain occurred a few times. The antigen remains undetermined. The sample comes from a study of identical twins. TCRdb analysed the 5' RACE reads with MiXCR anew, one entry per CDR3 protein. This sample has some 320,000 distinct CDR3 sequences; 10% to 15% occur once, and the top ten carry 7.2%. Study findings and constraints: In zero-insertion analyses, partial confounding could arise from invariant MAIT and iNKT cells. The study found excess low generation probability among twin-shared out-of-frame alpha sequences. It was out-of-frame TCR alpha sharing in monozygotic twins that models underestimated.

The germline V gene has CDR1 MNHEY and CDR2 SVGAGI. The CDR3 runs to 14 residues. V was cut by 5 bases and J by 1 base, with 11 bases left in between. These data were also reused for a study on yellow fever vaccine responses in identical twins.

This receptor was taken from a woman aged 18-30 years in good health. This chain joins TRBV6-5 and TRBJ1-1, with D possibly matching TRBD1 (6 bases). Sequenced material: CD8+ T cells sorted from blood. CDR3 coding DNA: TGTGCCAGCAGTATACAGGACAGGAACACTGAAGCTTTCTTT. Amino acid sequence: CASSIQDRNTEAFF.